This TCR beta chain stems from a study of T cell responses to AZD1222 COVID-19 vaccine. Repertoires were generated with immunoSEQ multiplex PCR, while TCRdb's copy carries only in-frame clones and drops some. Counted here are approximately 180,000 clones, less than 95% occurring once; the ten biggest clones make up 2.5% to 3.5%. The germline gives CDR1 ENHRY, CDR2 SYGVKD. The CDR3 loop spans 16 amino acids. V was clipped by 4 bases and J by 0 bases, with 10 bases between them. This sequence was found in an adult in good health. V usage is TRBV10-3 and J usage is TRBJ1-6; no clear D gene. This material consisted of peripheral blood, taken on day 0 of AZD1222 vaccination. This CDR3 is CAISAQVASYNSPLHF. As DNA, the CDR3 is TGTGCCATCAGTGCCCAGGTCGCCTCCTATAATTCACCCCTCCACTTT.